These 17 T cell receptor beta chains were sequenced from one sample in a study of T cell repertoires in cytomegalovirus infection. TCRdb itself ran the reads through MiXCR, one entry per CDR3 protein. The data contain around 210,000 distinct CDR3 sequences, roughly 6.5% of them singletons. The sequenced material came from PBMCs. These receptors all come from a human donor in good health (CMV status not recorded). Some clones in this sample may be carry-over from other donors' samples.

This clonotype was counted at least ten times. The J gene is TRBJ2-3, the V gene TRBV7-2; 10 bases map to TRBD1. The germline gives CDR1 SGHTA, CDR2 FQGNSA. V lost 5 bases to trimming and J lost 5 bases; unmatched junction nucleotides: 7. This CDR3 has 15 residues. CDR3: CASSPPGQGKDTQYF. The CDR3 bases are TGTGCCAGCAGCCCGCCGGGACAGGGGAAAGATACGCAGTATTTT.

About this clonotype itself: One end of the junction is discordant with germline, which a read error may explain. J is TRBJ1-1 and V is TRBV12-5, with TRBD1 as a possible D gene (6 bases). Germline CDR1 and CDR2: LGHNT and FRNRAP. This CDR3 comprises 14 residues. CDR3 DNA sequence: TGTGCTAGTGGGTTGGGGGGCGGAAACACTGAAGCTTTCTTT. It is translated as CASGLGGGNTEAFF.

This clonotype was counted at least ten times. The chain employs TRBV19 and TRBJ2-1; TRBD1 matches at 7 bases. The CDR3 extends over 14 amino acids. V gave up 6 bases and J gave up 2 bases; unmatched junction bases: 4. The germline CDR1 and CDR2 sequences are LNHDA and SQIVND (reference sequence). The CDR3 loop is CASRRGLTYNEQFF. The CDR3 DNA reads as TGTGCCAGTAGAAGGGGGCTGACCTACAATGAGCAGTTCTTC.

There are a few counts of this clonotype. The CDR3 DNA sequence: TGCAGCGTCGGCCAGGAAGTCATCTACGAGCAGTACTTC. It encodes CSVGQEVIYEQYF. J is TRBJ2-7 and V is TRBV29-1; D uncertain. Germline V gene lookup returns CDR1 SQVTM and CDR2 ANQGSEA. There are 13 residues in the CDR3. The germline V and J ends were trimmed by 6 bases and 3 bases, with 15 bases remaining between them.

This clonotype was seen at least ten times. V is TRBV7-2 and J is TRBJ2-2; tentative D call: TRBD1 (6 bases). Germline CDR1 and CDR2: SGHTA and FQGNSA. The CDR3 covers 17 residues. Between the trimmed V and J ends, which lost 5 bases and 5 bases, there was a span of 21 bases. The CDR3 is CASSQRRVQGSTGELFF. The CDR3 coding sequence is TGTGCCAGCAGCCAGCGCCGGGTACAGGGCTCGACCGGGGAGCTGTTTTTT.

In its sample, this clonotype was seen many times. The rearrangement uses TRBV20-1 and TRBJ2-5, with 7 bases matching TRBD1. Germline V lookup: CDR1 DFQATT, CDR2 SNEGSKA (reference sequence). The CDR3 is made up of 16 amino acids. Trimming took 0 bases from V and 0 from J; bases not matched to a gene: 7. CDR3 DNA: TGCAGTGCTAGAGATCCCGACAGGGAGTACCAAGAGACCCAGTACTTC. Protein: CSARDPDREYQETQYF.

This clonotype was detected many times. CDR3 sequence: CASSIFRLGDNEQFF. In DNA form, the CDR3 reads TGTGCCAGTAGTATATTTCGACTAGGCGACAATGAGCAGTTCTTC. V is TRBV19 and J is TRBJ2-1; D perhaps matches TRBD2 (6 bases). Germline CDR1 reads LNHDA; CDR2 reads SQIVND (reference sequence). The CDR3 extends over 15 amino acids. Trimming shortened V by 2 bases and J by 5 bases, and 13 bases separated the two germline ends.

The CDR3 spells CASSLDSGGQPQHF. The CDR3 DNA is TGTGCCAGCAGCTTAGATTCAGGGGGACAGCCCCAGCATTTT. The genes are TRBV7-2 and TRBJ1-5, with 7 nucleotides matching TRBD1. The CDR3 is made up of 14 amino acids. V was clipped by 1 base and J by 7 bases; unmatched bases: 4. Germline V gene data show CDR1 as SGHTA and CDR2 as FQGNSA.

This clonotype has just a few counts. The chain carries TRBV6-5 and TRBJ2-7, with 8 bases identical to TRBD1. CDR3 length: 14 residues. CDR1 MNHEY and CDR2 SVGAGI come from the germline V gene. The J segment lost 2 bases and the V segment lost 7 bases, leaving 7 bases of the junction unmatched. The CDR3 loop is CASTGTGRAYEQYF. The CDR3 nucleotides read TGTGCCAGCACGGGGACAGGACGCGCCTACGAGCAGTACTTC.

At least ten counts were recorded for this clonotype. The J gene is TRBJ1-1, the V gene TRBV18; 7 bases are shared with TRBD1. V shed 3 bases and J 5 bases; nucleotides not matched to a gene: 6. Germline-derived CDR1 and CDR2 are KGHSH and LQKENI. This CDR3 has 14 amino acids. The DNA for the CDR3 is TGTGCCAGCTCACCGGGCAGGGGGGGGACTGAAGCTTTCTTT. Encoded protein: CASSPGRGGTEAFF.

There are a few counts of this clonotype. The chain uses TRBV20-1 and TRBJ1-6, with 7 nucleotides matching TRBD1. The germline V gene encodes CDR1 DFQATT and CDR2 SNEGSKA (reference sequence). This CDR3 region has 13 residues. After removal of 5 bases from V and 9 bases from J, the junction contained 7 bases not matched to a gene. In nucleotides, the CDR3 is TGCAGTGCTCGGGACAGCCAGGGTTCACCCCTCCACTTT. Translating gives CSARDSQGSPLHF.

The chain recombines TRBV20-1 with TRBJ1-2, with a possible D match to TRBD1 (6 bases). This CDR3 has 13 residues. V was clipped by 7 bases and J by 3 bases, with 15 bases between them. The germline V gene has CDR1 DFQATT and CDR2 SNEGSKA (reference sequence). The CDR3 reads CSVGNRDDYGYTF. The CDR3, as DNA: TGCAGTGTCGGAAACAGGGACGACTATGGCTACACCTTC.

This clonotype showed up many times. The chain has TRBV19 and TRBJ2-5, with no clear D. The V and J ends lost 2 bases and 3 bases respectively, with 13 bases between them. This CDR3 spans 15 amino acids. Germline lookup yields CDR1 LNHDA and CDR2 SQIVND (reference sequence). CDR3 nucleotide sequence: TGTGCCAGTAGTATACCCCGAGGCAGAGAAGAGACCCAGTACTTC. Its translation is CASSIPRGREETQYF.

This clonotype has at least ten counts. V usage is TRBV18 and J usage is TRBJ2-5; no clear D. This CDR3 contains 14 residues. The germline gives CDR1 KGHSH, CDR2 LQKENI. The V gene lost 1 base and the J gene lost 2 bases, with 8 bases spanning the gap. The CDR3 sequence is CASSPLLGQETQYF. CDR3 sequence (DNA): TGTGCCAGCTCACCACTTTTAGGGCAAGAGACCCAGTACTTC.

This clonotype appeared many times. The chain couples TRBV6-5 to TRBJ2-7; D might be TRBD2 (5 bases). This CDR3 is built from 14 residues. Germline CDR1 is MNHEY and CDR2 is SVGAGI. Trimming took 6 bases from V and 3 from J, leaving 15 bases between them. CDR3 nucleotides: TGTGCCAGCAGGCCGCCGGGGATTTTCTACGAGCAGTACTTC. Amino acid sequence: CASRPPGIFYEQYF.

This clonotype was recorded at least ten times. The V and J genes are TRBV7-2 and TRBJ1-1; no clear D gene. The CDR3 extends over 15 amino acids. Looked up from germline, CDR1 is SGHTA and CDR2 is FQGNSA. The V and J ends lost 5 bases and 4 bases respectively, with 17 bases between them. The CDR3 reads CASSPGAFAGTEAFF. In DNA, the CDR3 is TGTGCCAGCAGCCCCGGAGCGTTCGCCGGCACTGAAGCTTTCTTT. Full variable domain (missing parts from reference TRBV7-2 and TRBJ1-1): GAGVSQSPSNKVTEKGKDVELRCDPISGHTALYWYRQSLGQGLEFLIYFQGNSAPDKSGLPSDRFSAERTGGSVSTLTIQRTQQEDSAVYLCASSPGAFAGTEAFFGQGTRLTVV.

This clonotype was seen at least ten times. The CDR3 coding sequence is TGTGCCAGCAGCCTACCCCAGGGGCCTGGGGCCAACGTCCTGACTTTC. This gives the protein CASSLPQGPGANVLTF. The chain recombines TRBV7-9 with TRBJ2-6, with D possibly TRBD1 on 6 matching bases. CDR1 is SEHNR, CDR2 FQNEAQ, per germline (reference sequence). The CDR3 is 16 residues long. V shed 5 bases and J shed 2 bases, with 13 bases lying between them.